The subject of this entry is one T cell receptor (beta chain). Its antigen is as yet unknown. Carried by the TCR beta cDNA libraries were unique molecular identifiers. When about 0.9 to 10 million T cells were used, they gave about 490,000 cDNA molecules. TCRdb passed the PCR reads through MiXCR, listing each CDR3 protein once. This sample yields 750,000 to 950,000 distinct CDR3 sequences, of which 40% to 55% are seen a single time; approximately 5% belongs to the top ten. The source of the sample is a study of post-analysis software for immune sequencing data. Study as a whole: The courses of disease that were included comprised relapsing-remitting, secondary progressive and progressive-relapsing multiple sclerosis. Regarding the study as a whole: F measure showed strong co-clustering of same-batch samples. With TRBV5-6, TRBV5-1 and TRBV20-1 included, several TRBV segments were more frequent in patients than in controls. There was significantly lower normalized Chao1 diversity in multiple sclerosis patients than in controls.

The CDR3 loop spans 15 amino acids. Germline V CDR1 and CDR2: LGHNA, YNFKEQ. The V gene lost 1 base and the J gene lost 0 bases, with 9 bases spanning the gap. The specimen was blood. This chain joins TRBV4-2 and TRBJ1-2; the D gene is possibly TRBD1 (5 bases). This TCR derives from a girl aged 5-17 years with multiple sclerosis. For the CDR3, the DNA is TGTGCCAGCAGCCAAGGGGGGACTTCTAACTATGGCTACACCTTC. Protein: CASSQGGTSNYGYTF.